This T cell receptor (beta chain) was sequenced during a study of cytomegalovirus exposure and HLA in healthy donors. Across the whole study: A subsequent analysis stated that the 120 or so validation repertoires were run on the same platform as the approximately 700 first-cohort repertoires. Study outcomes and limitations: Later, an analysis found that TCR clusters from the first cohort tended to co-occur in the roughly 130 validation repertoires.

About this clone itself: Its antigen is unidentified.

The donors were part of the validation cohort, which consisted of about 120 subjects and was separate from the first cohort of about 670 subjects. TCRdb's table, derived via immunoSEQ multiplex PCR, lists solely in-frame clones and lacks some. The data hold around 150,000 clones, with approximately 91% observed a single time. This receptor was taken from a woman between 18 and 29 years old in good health and CMV-seropositive. What was sequenced was PBMCs.

CDR3 amino acids: CASSLGIGGSSYEQYF. The CDR3 DNA is TGTGCCAGCAGCTTAGGAATCGGAGGGAGCTCCTACGAGCAGTACTTC. The rearrangement links TRBV7-8 to TRBJ2-7, with D possibly TRBD2 on 6 matching bases. The CDR3 covers 16 residues. Germline CDR1 SGHVS, CDR2 FQNEAQ. Trimming pared 1 base from V and 0 bases from J, leaving 13 bases between.